This entry features one T cell receptor (beta chain) sequence. What it binds is not known. This entry belongs to a study of T cell repertoires in cytomegalovirus infection. Study at large: CMV infection together with matching HLA type was indicated by public TCR beta signatures. Study findings and constraints: Ex vivo, HLA-C-restricted CMV-specific TCR beta clonotypes prevailed over the rest of the response. People with CMV and the relevant HLA were identified by cumulative public TCR beta family frequency.

CDR3 size: 15 residues. The V gene's germline CDR1 is SGHRS and CDR2 YFSETQ. The V end was cut by 0 bases, the J end by 9 bases, with 17 bases between. TCRdb independently ran MiXCR on the reads; one entry per CDR3 protein. The repertoire holds about 200,000 distinct CDR3 sequences, with about a tenth as singletons. This chain uses TRBV5-1 with TRBJ2-3, with D possibly being TRBD1 or TRBD2 (5 bases each). The sequenced material came from PBMCs. The clonotype comes from a human donor in good health (CMV status not recorded). Some clones in this sample may be carry-over from other donors' samples. CDR3 amino acids: CASSLEGPAVETQYF. The CDR3 coding sequence is TGCGCCAGCAGCTTGGAGGGACCCGCCGTGGAAACGCAGTATTTT.